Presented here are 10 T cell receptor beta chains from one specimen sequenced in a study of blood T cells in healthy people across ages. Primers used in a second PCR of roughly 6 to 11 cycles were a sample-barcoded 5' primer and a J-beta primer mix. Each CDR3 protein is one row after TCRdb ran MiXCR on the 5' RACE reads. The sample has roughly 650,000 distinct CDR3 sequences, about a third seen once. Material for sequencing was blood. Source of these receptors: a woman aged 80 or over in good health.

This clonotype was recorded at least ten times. CDR3 in DNA: TGCAGTGGGGAACGGGGGGGCCCCTACAATGAGCAGTTCTTC. Translation: CSGERGGPYNEQFF. The V gene is TRBV20-1, the J gene TRBJ2-1; 8 bases map to TRBD2. The CDR3 has 14 residues. V lost 7 bases and J lost 2; bases outside the gene matches: 7. In germline, CDR1 is DFQATT, CDR2 SNEGSKA (reference sequence).

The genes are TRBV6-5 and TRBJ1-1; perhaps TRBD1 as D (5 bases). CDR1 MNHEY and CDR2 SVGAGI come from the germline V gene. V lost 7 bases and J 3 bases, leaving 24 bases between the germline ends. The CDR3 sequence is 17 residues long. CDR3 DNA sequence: TGTGCCAGCATTAGGGGTCAGGGTACGGTTGGGCACACTGAAGCTTTCTTT. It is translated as CASIRGQGTVGHTEAFF.

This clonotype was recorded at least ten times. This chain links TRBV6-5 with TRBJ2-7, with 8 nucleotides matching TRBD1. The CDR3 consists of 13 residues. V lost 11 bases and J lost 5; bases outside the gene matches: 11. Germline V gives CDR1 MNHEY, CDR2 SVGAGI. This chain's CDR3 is CAARAGGFDEQYF. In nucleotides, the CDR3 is TGTGCCGCCCGGGCAGGGGGCTTCGACGAGCAGTACTTC.

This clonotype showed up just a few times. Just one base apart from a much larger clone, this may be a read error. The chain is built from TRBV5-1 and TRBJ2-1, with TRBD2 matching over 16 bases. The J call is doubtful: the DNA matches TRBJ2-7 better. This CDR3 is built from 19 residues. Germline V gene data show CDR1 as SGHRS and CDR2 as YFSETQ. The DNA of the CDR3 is TGCGCCAGCAGTTCCGGGACTAGCGGGGGGGGACCTCTCTACAATGAGCAGTACTTC. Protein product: CASSSGTSGGGPLYNEQYF.

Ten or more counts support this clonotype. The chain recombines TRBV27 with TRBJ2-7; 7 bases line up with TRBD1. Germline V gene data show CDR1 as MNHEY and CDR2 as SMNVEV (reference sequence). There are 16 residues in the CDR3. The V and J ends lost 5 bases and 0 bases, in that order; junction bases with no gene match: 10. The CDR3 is CASSPIGQASSYEQYF. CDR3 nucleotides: TGTGCCAGCAGTCCCATCGGACAGGCCAGCTCCTACGAGCAGTACTTC.

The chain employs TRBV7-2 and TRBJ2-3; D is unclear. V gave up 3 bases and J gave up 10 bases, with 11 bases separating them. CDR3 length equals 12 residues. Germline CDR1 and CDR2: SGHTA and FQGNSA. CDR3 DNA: TGTGCCAGCAGCTTCAAAAGTTTAGCGCAGTATTTT. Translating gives CASSFKSLAQYF.

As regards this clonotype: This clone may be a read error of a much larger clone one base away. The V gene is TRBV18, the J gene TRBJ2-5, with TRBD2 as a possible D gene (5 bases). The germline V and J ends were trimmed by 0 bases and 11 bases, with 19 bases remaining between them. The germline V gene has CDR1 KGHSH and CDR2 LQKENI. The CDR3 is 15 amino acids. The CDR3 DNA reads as TGTGCCAGCTCACCACCGACTGGCGGGTACAATGAGCAGTACTTC. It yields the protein CASSPPTGGYNEQYF.

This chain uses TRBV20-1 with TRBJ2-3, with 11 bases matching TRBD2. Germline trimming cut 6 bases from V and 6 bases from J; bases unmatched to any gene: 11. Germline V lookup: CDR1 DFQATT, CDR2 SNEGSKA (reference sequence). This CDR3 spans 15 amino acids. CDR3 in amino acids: CSAIAGGPETDTQYF. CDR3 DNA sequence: TGCAGTGCCATAGCGGGGGGGCCTGAGACTGATACGCAGTATTTT.

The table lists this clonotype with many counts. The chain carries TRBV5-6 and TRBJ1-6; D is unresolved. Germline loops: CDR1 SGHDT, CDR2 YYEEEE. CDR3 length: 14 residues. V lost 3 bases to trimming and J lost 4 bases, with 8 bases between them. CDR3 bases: TGTGCCAGCAGCTCCCAGGAATATAATTCACCCCTCCACTTT. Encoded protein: CASSSQEYNSPLHF.

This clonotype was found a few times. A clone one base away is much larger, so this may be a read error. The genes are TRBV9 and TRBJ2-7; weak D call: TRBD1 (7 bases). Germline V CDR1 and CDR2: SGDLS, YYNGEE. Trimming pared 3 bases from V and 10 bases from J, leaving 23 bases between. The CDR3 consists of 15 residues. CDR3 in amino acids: CASSGQGGLVEIQYF. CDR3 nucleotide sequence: TGTGCCAGCAGCGGTCAGGGGGGCTTAGTAGAGATCCAGTACTTC.